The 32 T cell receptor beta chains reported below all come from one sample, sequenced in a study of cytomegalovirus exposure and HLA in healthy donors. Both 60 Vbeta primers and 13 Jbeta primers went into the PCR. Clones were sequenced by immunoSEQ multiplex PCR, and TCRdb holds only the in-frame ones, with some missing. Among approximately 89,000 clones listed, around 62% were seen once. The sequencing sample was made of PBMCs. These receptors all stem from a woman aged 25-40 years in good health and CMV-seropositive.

CDR3 region: CASSPDRARGNEKLFF. Here the CDR3 DNA reads TGTGCCAGTAGTCCAGACAGGGCTCGAGGAAATGAAAAACTGTTTTTT. The rearrangement joins TRBV19 to TRBJ1-4; 7 bases are shared with TRBD1. This CDR3 is built from 16 residues. CDR1 and CDR2 from the germline V gene are LNHDA and SQIVND (reference sequence). The ends lost 5 bases at V and 5 bases at J; junction bases unmatched: 11.

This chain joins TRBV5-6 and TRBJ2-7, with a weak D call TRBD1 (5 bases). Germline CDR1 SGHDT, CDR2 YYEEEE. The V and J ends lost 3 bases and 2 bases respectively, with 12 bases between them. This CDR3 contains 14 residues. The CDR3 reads CASSSTELPYEQYF. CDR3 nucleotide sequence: TGTGCCAGCAGCTCGACAGAACTCCCCTACGAGCAGTACTTC.

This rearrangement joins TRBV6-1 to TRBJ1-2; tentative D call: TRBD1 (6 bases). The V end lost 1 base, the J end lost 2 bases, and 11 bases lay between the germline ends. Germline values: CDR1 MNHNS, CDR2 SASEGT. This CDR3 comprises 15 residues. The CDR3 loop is CASSEGWGQNYGYTF. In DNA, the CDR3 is TGTGCCAGCAGTGAAGGCTGGGGGCAGAACTATGGCTACACCTTC.

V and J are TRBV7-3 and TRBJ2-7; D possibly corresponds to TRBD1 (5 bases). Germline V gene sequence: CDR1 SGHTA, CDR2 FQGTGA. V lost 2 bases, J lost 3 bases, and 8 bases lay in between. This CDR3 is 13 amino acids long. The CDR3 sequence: CASSLQGNYEQYF. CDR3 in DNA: TGTGCCAGCAGCTTACAGGGTAACTACGAGCAGTACTTC. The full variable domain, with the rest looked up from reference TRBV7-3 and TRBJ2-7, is GAGVSQTPSNKVTEKGKYVELRCDPISGHTALYWYRQSLGQGPEFLIYFQGTGAADDSGLPNDRFFAVRPEGSVSTLKIQRTERGDSAVYLCASSLQGNYEQYFGPGTRLTVT.

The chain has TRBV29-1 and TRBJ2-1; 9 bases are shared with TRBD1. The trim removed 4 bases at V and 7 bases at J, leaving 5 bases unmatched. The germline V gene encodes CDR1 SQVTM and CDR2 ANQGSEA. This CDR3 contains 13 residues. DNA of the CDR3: TGCAGCGTTGGGGGACAGGGTGGGAATGAGCAGTTCTTC. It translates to CSVGGQGGNEQFF.

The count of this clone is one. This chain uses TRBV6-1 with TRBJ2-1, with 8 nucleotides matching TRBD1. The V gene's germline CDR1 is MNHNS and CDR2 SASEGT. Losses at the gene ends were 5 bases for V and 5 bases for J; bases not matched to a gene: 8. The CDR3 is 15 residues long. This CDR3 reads CASSPQGGGHNEQFF. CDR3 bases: TGTGCCAGCAGTCCACAGGGGGGCGGACACAATGAGCAGTTCTTC.

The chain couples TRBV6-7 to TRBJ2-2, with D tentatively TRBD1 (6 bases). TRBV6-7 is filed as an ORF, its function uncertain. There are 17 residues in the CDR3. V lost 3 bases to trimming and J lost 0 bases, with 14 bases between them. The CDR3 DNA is TGTGCCAGCAGTTATTATCGGACAGTTCCGAACACCGGGGAGCTGTTTTTT. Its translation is CASSYYRTVPNTGELFF.

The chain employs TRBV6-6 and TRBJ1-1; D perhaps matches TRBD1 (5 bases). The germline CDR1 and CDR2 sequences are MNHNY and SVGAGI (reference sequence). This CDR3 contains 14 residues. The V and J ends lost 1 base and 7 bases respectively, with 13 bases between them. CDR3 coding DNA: TGTGCCAGCAGTTACTATCGGTTGGGGGGTGAAGCTTTCTTT. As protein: CASSYYRLGGEAFF.

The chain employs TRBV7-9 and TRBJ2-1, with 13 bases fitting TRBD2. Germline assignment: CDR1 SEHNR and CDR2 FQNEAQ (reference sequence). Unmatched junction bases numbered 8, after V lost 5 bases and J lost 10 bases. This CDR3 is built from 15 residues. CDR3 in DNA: TGTGCCAGCAGCCCTGGCACGGGACTAGCGGGGGAGCAGTTCTTC. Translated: CASSPGTGLAGEQFF.

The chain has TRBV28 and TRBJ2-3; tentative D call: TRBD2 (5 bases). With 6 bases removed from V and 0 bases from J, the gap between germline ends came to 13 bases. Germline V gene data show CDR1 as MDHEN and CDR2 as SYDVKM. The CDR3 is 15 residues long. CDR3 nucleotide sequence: TGTGCCAGCAGGGGTGTGGCGGGTAGCACAGATACGCAGTATTTT. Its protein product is CASRGVAGSTDTQYF.

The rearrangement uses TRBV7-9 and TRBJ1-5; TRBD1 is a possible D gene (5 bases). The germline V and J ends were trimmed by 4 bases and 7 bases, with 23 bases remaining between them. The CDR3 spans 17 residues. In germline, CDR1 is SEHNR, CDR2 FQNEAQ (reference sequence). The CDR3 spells CASSSTGGGARRQPQHF. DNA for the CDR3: TGTGCCAGCAGCTCCACCGGAGGAGGGGCCCGGAGACAGCCCCAGCATTTT.

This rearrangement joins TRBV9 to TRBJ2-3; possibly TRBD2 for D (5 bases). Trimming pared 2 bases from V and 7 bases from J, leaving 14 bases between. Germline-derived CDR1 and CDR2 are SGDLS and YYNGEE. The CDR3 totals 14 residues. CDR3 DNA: TGTGCCAGCAGCGTGGGTAGCGCGCCTAATACGCAGTATTTT. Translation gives CASSVGSAPNTQYF. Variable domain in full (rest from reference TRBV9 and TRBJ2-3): DSGVTQTPKHLITATGQRVTLRCSPRSGDLSVYWYQQSLDQGLQFLIQYYNGEERAKGNILERFSAQQFPDLHSELNLSSLELGDSALYFCASSVGSAPNTQYFGPGTRLTVL.

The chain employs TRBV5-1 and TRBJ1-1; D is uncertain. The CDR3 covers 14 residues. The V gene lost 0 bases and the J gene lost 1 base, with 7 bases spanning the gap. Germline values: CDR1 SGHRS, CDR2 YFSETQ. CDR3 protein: CASSLDGWNTEAFF. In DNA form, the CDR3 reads TGCGCCAGCAGCTTGGATGGCTGGAACACTGAAGCTTTCTTT.

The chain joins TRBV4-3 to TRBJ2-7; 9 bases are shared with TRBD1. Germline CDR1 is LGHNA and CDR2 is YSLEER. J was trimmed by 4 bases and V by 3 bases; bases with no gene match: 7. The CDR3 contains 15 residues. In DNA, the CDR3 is TGCGCCAGCAGCCAGGACGGGACAGGGAATTACGAGCAGTACTTC. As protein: CASSQDGTGNYEQYF.

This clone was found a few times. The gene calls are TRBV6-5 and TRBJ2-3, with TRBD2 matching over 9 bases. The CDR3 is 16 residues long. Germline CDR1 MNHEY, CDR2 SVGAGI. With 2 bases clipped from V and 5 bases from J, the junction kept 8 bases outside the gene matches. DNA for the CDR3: TGTGCCAGCAGTTACCGGGCGGGGGGGCCGGGAGATACGCAGTATTTT. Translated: CASSYRAGGPGDTQYF.

As DNA, the CDR3 is TGCGCCAGCAGCCAAGCGGGGGGTAACTATGGCTACACCTTC. Translated, it gives CASSQAGGNYGYTF. The chain has TRBV4-1 and TRBJ1-2, with D possibly matching TRBD1 (5 bases). V shed 1 base and J shed 1 base, with 7 bases lying between them. The CDR3 is 14 amino acids. CDR1 and CDR2 (germline): MGHRA, YSYEKL.

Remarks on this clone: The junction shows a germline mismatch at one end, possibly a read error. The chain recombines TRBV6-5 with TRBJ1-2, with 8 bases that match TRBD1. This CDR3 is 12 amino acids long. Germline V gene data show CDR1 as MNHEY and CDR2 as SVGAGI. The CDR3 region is CASRGQGSGYPF. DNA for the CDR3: TGTGCCAGCAGAGGACAGGGCAGTGGCTACCCCTTC.

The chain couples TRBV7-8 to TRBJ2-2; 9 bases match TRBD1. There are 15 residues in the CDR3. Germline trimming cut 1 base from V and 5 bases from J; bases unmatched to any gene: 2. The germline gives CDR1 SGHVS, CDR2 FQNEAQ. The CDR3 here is CASSLGDRVTGELFF. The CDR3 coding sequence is TGTGCCAGCAGCTTAGGGGACAGGGTTACCGGGGAGCTGTTTTTT.

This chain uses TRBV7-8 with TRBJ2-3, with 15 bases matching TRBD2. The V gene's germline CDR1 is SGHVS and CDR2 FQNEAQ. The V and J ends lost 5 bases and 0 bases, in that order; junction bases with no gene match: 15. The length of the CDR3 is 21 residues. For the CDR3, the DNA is TGTGCCAGCAGCCCCCACCCCAAGGGACTAGCGGGGGGTTCTAGCACAGATACGCAGTATTTT. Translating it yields CASSPHPKGLAGGSSTDTQYF.

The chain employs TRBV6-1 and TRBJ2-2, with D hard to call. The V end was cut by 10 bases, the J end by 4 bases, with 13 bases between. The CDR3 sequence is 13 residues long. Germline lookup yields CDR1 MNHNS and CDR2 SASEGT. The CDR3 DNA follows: TGTGCCACCACAACGACACTCACCGGGGAGCTGTTTTTT. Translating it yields CATTTTLTGELFF.

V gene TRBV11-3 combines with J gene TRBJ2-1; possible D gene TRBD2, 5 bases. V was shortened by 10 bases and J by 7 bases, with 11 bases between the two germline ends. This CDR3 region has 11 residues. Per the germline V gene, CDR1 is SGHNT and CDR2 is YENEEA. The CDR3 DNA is TGTGCCACCGCAAGCGGTAATGAGCAGTTCTTC. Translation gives CATASGNEQFF.

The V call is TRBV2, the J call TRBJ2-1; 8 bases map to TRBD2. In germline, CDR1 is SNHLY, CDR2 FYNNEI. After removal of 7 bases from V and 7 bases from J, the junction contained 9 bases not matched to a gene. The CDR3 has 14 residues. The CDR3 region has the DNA TGTGCCAGCACCCAATACGGGGGGGCGAATGAGCAGTTCTTC. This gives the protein CASTQYGGANEQFF.

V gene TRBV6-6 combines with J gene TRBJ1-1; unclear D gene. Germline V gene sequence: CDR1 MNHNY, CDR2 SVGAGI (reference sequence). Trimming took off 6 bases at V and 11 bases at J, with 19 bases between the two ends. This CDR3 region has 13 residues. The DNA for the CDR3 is TGTGCCAGCAGCCCCCCCAACGACGGGGAGGCTTTCTTT. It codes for CASSPPNDGEAFF.

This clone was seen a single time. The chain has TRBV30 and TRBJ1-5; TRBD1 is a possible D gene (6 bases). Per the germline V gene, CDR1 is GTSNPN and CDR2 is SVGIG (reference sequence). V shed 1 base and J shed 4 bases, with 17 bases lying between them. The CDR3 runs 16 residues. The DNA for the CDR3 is TGTGCCTGGAGTGACCCCCCGGGGGGCGGGAATCAGCCCCAGCATTTT. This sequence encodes CAWSDPPGGGNQPQHF. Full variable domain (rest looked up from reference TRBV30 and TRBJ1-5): SQTIHQWPATLVQPVGSPLSLECTVEGTSNPNLYWYRQAAGRGLQLLFYSVGIGQISSEVPQNLSASRPQDRQFILSSKKLLLSDSGFYLCAWSDPPGGGNQPQHFGDGTRLSIL.

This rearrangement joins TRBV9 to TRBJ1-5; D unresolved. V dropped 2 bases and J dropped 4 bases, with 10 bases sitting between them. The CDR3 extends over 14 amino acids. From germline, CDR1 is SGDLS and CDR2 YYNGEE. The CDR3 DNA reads TGTGCCAGCAGCGTGGGAGCCGGTAATCAGCCCCAGCATTTT. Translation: CASSVGAGNQPQHF.

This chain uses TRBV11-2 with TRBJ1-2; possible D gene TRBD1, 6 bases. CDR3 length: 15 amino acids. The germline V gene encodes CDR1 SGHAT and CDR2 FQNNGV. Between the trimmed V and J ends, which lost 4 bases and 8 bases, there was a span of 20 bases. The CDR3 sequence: CASSSRGAGAGGYTF. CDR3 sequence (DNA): TGTGCCAGCAGCTCCAGGGGTGCTGGGGCCGGGGGCTACACCTTC.

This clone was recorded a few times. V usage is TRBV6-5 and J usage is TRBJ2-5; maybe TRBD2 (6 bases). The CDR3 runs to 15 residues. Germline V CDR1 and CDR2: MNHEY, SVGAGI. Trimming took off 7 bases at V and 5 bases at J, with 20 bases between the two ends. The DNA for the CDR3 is TGTGCCAGCATTAACCCCGGACTATCGTGGGAGACCCAGTACTTC. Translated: CASINPGLSWETQYF.

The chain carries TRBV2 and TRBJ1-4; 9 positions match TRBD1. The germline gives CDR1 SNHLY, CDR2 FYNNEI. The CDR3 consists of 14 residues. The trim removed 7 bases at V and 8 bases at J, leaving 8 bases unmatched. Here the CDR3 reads CASTMTGGTEKLFF. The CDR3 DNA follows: TGTGCCAGCACGATGACAGGGGGTACGGAAAAACTGTTTTTT. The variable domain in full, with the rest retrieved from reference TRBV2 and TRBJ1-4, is EPEVTQTPSHQVTQMGQEVILRCVPISNHLYFYWYRQILGQKVEFLVSFYNNEISEKSEIFDDQFSVERPDGSNFTLKIRSTKLEDSAMYFCASTMTGGTEKLFFGSGTQLSVL.

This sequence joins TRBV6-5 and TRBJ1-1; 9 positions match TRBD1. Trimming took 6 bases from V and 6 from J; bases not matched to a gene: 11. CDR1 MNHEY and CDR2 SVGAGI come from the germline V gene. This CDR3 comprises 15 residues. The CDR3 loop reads CASSNSNRGRAEAFF. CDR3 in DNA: TGTGCCAGCAGCAATTCCAACAGGGGGCGGGCTGAAGCTTTCTTT.

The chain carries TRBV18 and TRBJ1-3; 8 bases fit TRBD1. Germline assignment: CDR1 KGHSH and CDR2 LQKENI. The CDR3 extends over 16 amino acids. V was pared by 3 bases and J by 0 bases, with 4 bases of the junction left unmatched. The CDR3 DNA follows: TGTGCCAGCTCACCTCAGGGGGCAGTCTCTGGAAACACCATATATTTT. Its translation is CASSPQGAVSGNTIYF.

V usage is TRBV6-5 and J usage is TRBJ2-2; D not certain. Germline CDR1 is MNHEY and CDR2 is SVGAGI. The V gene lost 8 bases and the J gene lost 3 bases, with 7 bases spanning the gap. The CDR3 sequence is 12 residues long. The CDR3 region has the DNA TGTGCCAGCCTACGGGACACCGGGGAGCTGTTTTTT. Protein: CASLRDTGELFF.

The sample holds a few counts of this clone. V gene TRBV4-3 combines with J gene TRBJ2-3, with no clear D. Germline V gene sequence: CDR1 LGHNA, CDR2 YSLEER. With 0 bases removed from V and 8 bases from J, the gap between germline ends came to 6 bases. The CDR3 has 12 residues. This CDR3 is CASSQDLSTQYF. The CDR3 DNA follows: TGCGCCAGCAGCCAAGATCTCTCTACGCAGTATTTT.